A selection of T cell receptor beta chains follows, all from one sample in a study of cytomegalovirus exposure and HLA in healthy donors. Some clones are missing from TCRdb's copy, which holds only in-frame ones; the method was immunoSEQ multiplex PCR. The data contain 90,000 to 150,000 clones, over 70% of them seen just once; the ten biggest clones take up 4% to 5%. The specimen sequenced was PBMCs. All receptors come from a woman aged 40 to 50 in good health and CMV-seronegative. The CDR3 runs from the conserved cysteine through the conserved F or W. A D gene is named only where the DNA matches it firmly. Some rows mark clone size as missing; the rest say once, few, many or name a class of expanded clone.

J gene	D gene	clone size	V gene	CDR3 protein	CDR3 DNA
TRBJ2-7	TRBD2	once	TRBV4-3	CASSQASGRDEQYF	TGCGCCAGCAGCCAAGCTTCCGGGAGGGACGAGCAGTACTTC
TRBJ2-3	TRBD2	once	TRBV19	CASSSAGLASDTQYF	TGTGCCAGTAGTTCAGCGGGACTAGCATCAGATACGCAGTATTTT
TRBJ2-7	-	-	TRBV6-5	CASSGDTSSYEQYF	TGTGCCAGCAGTGGGGACACCTCATCCTACGAGCAGTACTTC
TRBJ2-7	TRBD1	-	TRBV28	CASSPSDRWNTYEQYF	TGTGCCAGCAGTCCCTCGGACAGGTGGAATACCTACGAGCAGTACTTC
TRBJ1-3	-	-	TRBV7-9	CASSSGQQPGNTIYF	TGTGCCAGCAGCTCAGGACAGCAACCGGGAAACACCATATATTTT
TRBJ2-4	TRBD1	-	TRBV27	CASSPYGTGGVNQYF	TGTGCCAGCAGCCCTTACGGGACAGGGGGCGTTAATCAGTACTTC
TRBJ1-4	TRBD1	-	TRBV19	CASSGRDRGTTNEKLFF	TGTGCCAGTAGTGGCCGGGACAGGGGCACAACTAATGAAAAACTGTTTTTT
TRBJ2-3	TRBD2	-	TRBV4-2	CASSQLAGANDPYTDTQYF	TGTGCCAGCAGCCAACTAGCGGGGGCCAACGATCCCTACACAGATACGCAGTATTTT
TRBJ1-6	TRBD1	-	TRBV5-6	CASSMGQVNNSPLHF	TGTGCCAGCAGCATGGGACAGGTGAATAATTCACCCCTCCACTTT
TRBJ2-3	-	-	TRBV7-9	CASSPSEGGGDTQYF	TGTGCCAGCAGCCCCAGCGAGGGTGGAGGAGATACGCAGTATTTT
TRBJ1-5	-	-	TRBV5-5	CASSLGSGGRNQPQHF	TGTGCCAGCAGCTTGGGGTCGGGGGGGAGGAATCAGCCCCAGCATTTT
TRBJ1-5	-	few	TRBV7-9	CASSLDRDQPQHF	TGTGCCAGCAGCTTAGACAGGGATCAGCCCCAGCATTTT
TRBJ2-1	TRBD2	-	TRBV5-4	CASSYSTSVGFEQFF	TGTGCCAGCAGCTACAGTACTAGCGTTGGGTTTGAGCAGTTCTTC
TRBJ2-7	-	-	TRBV28	CASSFPGHSYEQYF	TGTGCCAGCAGTTTCCCAGGTCACTCCTACGAGCAGTACTTC
TRBJ2-7	TRBD1	-	TRBV19	CASQPGTGALRSYEQYF	TGTGCCAGCCAACCCGGGACAGGGGCCCTCCGCTCCTACGAGCAGTACTTC
TRBJ2-1	-	few	TRBV7-3	CASSRQGSNEQFF	TGTGCCAGCTCCAGGCAGGGCTCAAATGAGCAGTTCTTC
TRBJ1-2	-	-	TRBV7-9	CASGGGSYYGYTF	TGTGCCAGCGGGGGCGGTAGTTACTATGGCTACACCTTC
TRBJ1-1	TRBD1	-	TRBV19	CASSTSLPRQGPNTEAFF	TGTGCCAGTAGTACATCCCTTCCGCGACAGGGCCCCAACACTGAAGCTTTCTTT
TRBJ2-7	TRBD1	-	TRBV7-2	CASSPGQGLYEQYF	TGTGCCAGCAGCCCGGGACAGGGATTATACGAGCAGTACTTC
TRBJ2-1	-	-	TRBV13	CASSLGGSRDEQFF	TGTGCCAGCAGCTTAGGCGGGAGCCGGGATGAGCAGTTCTTC
TRBJ1-5	TRBD1	-	TRBV28	CASSSPGQGVGQPQHF	TGTGCCAGCAGTTCTCCGGGACAGGGGGTGGGTCAGCCCCAGCATTTT
TRBJ2-1	TRBD1	-	TRBV11-2	CASSPWTGAGDEQFF	TGTGCCAGCAGCCCCTGGACAGGGGCGGGGGATGAGCAGTTCTTC
TRBJ1-1	TRBD1	-	TRBV6-5	CASSYRTGNTEAFF	TGTGCCAGCAGTTACCGGACAGGGAACACTGAAGCTTTCTTT
TRBJ2-2	-	-	TRBV19	CASNSGQRTGELFF	TGTGCCAGTAACTCGGGACAACGAACCGGGGAGCTGTTTTTT
TRBJ1-4	TRBD1	-	TRBV5-8	CASSPQDRPSEKLFF	TGTGCCAGCAGCCCTCAGGACAGGCCCAGCGAAAAACTGTTTTTT
TRBJ2-5	TRBD2	-	TRBV5-1	CASSLAGWSGIPRAETQYF	TGCGCCAGCAGCTTGGCAGGTTGGAGCGGGATCCCCCGTGCGGAGACCCAGTACTTC
TRBJ2-2	TRBD1	-	TRBV19	CASSRGSGQGTGELFF	TGTGCCAGTAGTAGGGGATCGGGACAGGGCACCGGGGAGCTGTTTTTT
TRBJ2-3	-	-	TRBV7-2	CASSLAGHYTDTQYF	TGTGCCAGCAGCTTAGCGGGACATTACACAGATACGCAGTATTTT